The sequence of this TCR beta chain was determined in a study of early T cells in non-severe SARS-CoV-2 infection. Turning to the study itself: The input, bulk RNA from unsorted whole blood, was sequenced, and chains were unpaired.

Germline V gene lookup returns CDR1 SGHRS and CDR2 YFSETQ. The CDR3 loop spans 16 amino acids. V was shortened by 4 bases and J by 3 bases, with 19 bases between the two germline ends. Comment on this clonotype: Its antigen is undetermined.

Notes on the study in general: Lookups in VDJdb leaned toward anti-spike CD8 responses and missed private and CD4 specificities.

Individual cDNA molecules were tagged with unique molecular identifiers. TCRdb processed the 5' RACE reads anew with MiXCR; each CDR3 protein has one entry. The table has about 52,000 distinct CDR3 sequences, 8% seen once. The chain recombines TRBV5-1 with TRBJ2-5, with unresolved D. The TCR originated in an adult who was a healthcare worker with PCR-confirmed SARS-CoV-2 infection or an uninfected control (not recorded which). Sequenced sample: whole blood. The CDR3 reads CASSLGLQAPKETQYF. The CDR3 DNA reads TGCGCCAGCAGCCTCGGATTGCAGGCCCCTAAAGAGACCCAGTACTTC.